One and the same sample provided the 17 T cell receptor beta chains below, sequenced in a study of human T cells and chemical hapten exposure. TCRdb recomputed calls from the RACE reads with MiXCR, one row per CDR3 protein. The sample includes fewer than 85,000 distinct CDR3 sequences, roughly 8.6% of them seen just once. Regarding time point: healthy volunteer bleed at 6 weeks. Unfractionated whole blood was the source from which total RNA was extracted. Sequenced sample: whole blood. Every receptor here comes from a male donor in good health. Some clones in this sample may be carry-over from other donors' samples.

This clonotype has more than one count but fewer than ten. The chain is built from TRBV12-3 or TRBV12-4 and TRBJ1-4, with D perhaps TRBD1 (5 bases). The CDR3 contains 13 residues. Trimming left V 6 bases short and J 5 bases short, with 10 bases between. CDR3 sequence reads: CASSKQVNEKLFF. CDR3 nucleotides: TGTGCCAGCAGCAAACAGGTCAATGAAAAACTGTTTTTT.

This clonotype was recorded many times. The chain is built from TRBV6-5 and TRBJ2-6; D is ambiguous. V lost 8 bases and J 1 base, leaving 9 bases between the germline ends. There are 14 residues in the CDR3. Germline CDR1 reads MNHEY; CDR2 reads SVGAGI. In nucleotides, the CDR3 is TGTGCCAGCTCTAGGGTTTCTGGGGCCAACGTCCTGACTTTC. It is translated as CASSRVSGANVLTF.

The sample holds a few counts of this clonotype. The chain recombines TRBV5-1 with TRBJ2-7, with 16 nucleotides matching TRBD2. There are 16 residues in the CDR3. Trimming took 3 bases from V and 7 from J; bases not matched to a gene: 7. CDR1 and CDR2 (germline): SGHRS, YFSETQ. DNA of the CDR3: TGCGCCAGCAGCTCCGGGACTAGCGGGAGGGCCGGGGAGCAGTACTTC. Amino acids: CASSSGTSGRAGEQYF. The whole variable domain, filled in from reference TRBV5-1 and TRBJ2-7, reads KAGVTQTPRYLIKTRGQQVTLSCSPISGHRSVSWYQQTPGQGLQFLFEYFSETQRNKGNFPGRFSGRQFSNSRSEMNVSTLELGDSALYLCASSSGTSGRAGEQYFGPGTRLTVT.

This clonotype was counted many times. The rearrangement joins TRBV6-1 to TRBJ1-5; 8 nucleotides agree with TRBD1. The CDR3 consists of 14 residues. Germline CDR1 and CDR2: MNHNS and SASEGT. The J segment lost 10 bases and the V segment lost 7 bases, leaving 12 bases of the junction unmatched. CDR3 sequence: CASTRSGQGGPQHF. The DNA of the CDR3 is TGTGCCAGCACTCGAAGTGGACAGGGAGGTCCCCAGCATTTT.

In its sample, this clonotype was seen a few times. The V and J genes are TRBV12-3 or TRBV12-4 and TRBJ1-1; D is undetermined. The CDR3 loop spans 11 amino acids. Trimming left V 6 bases short and J 5 bases short, with 7 bases between. The chain's CDR3 is CASSTRTEAFF. The CDR3 DNA reads as TGTGCCAGCAGCACCCGGACTGAAGCTTTCTTT.

This clonotype has ten or more counts. The V and J genes are TRBV29-1 and TRBJ1-1; D perhaps matches TRBD1 (5 bases). Germline V CDR1 and CDR2: SQVTM, ANQGSEA. This CDR3 contains 15 residues. Deletions cut 5 bases from V and 3 bases from J, with 19 bases between. The CDR3 nucleotides are TGCAGCGTTACTAGAGGAGGGGTTGGGGACACTGAAGCTTTCTTT. As protein: CSVTRGGVGDTEAFF. Combining the CDR3 with reference TRBV29-1 and TRBJ1-1 gives the whole variable domain SAVISQKPSRDICQRGTSLTIQCQVDSQVTMMFWYRQQPGQSLTLIATANQGSEATYESGFVIDKFPISRPNLTFSTLTVSNMSPEDSSIYLCSVTRGGVGDTEAFFGQGTRLTVV.

The chain couples TRBV7-9 to TRBJ1-1; D may be TRBD1 (6 bases). This CDR3 is built from 15 residues. Trimming removed 1 base from V and 5 bases from J, with 14 bases in between. Per germline, CDR1 SEHNR and CDR2 FQNEAQ (reference sequence). CDR3 sequence (DNA): TGTGCCAGCAGCTTAGGGCGGCAGGGGCGGACTGAAGCTTTCTTT. As protein: CASSLGRQGRTEAFF.

This clonotype was counted only a few times. The chain uses TRBV12-3 or TRBV12-4 and TRBJ1-1; 7 bases match TRBD1. The CDR3 loop spans 13 amino acids. V dropped 5 bases and J dropped 5; count of bases not matched to a gene: 5. This chain's CDR3 is CASSPTGETEAFF. In DNA, the CDR3 is TGTGCCAGCAGTCCCACAGGGGAGACTGAAGCTTTCTTT.

This clonotype was counted between two and nine times. V is TRBV11-2 and J is TRBJ2-5, with 11 bases lining up with TRBD2. V lost 1 base, J lost 5 bases, and 6 bases stayed unmatched. CDR1 is SGHAT and CDR2 is FQNNGV in the germline V gene. CDR3 length: 16 residues. The CDR3 DNA sequence: TGTGCCAGCAGCTTAGTGGCTAGCGGGAGGCTGGAGACCCAGTACTTC. As protein: CASSLVASGRLETQYF.

Note on this clonotype: Compared with germline, one end of the junction differs, possibly owing to a read error. The rearrangement links TRBV7-8 to TRBJ2-5, with TRBD2 as a possible D gene (6 bases). This CDR3 spans 14 amino acids. Germline CDR1 SGHVS, CDR2 FQNEAQ. The CDR3, as DNA: TGTGTCAGCAGCCGGGGGACCCCTCAAGAGACCCAGTACTTC. Translated, it gives CVSSRGTPQETQYF.

The chain employs TRBV20-1 and TRBJ1-3, with 7 bases lining up with TRBD1. CDR3 length: 13 residues. V trimming: 6 bases; J trimming: 4 bases; junction bases outside the gene matches: 6. Germline CDR1 reads DFQATT; CDR2 reads SNEGSKA (reference sequence). In DNA, the CDR3 is TGCAGTGCCGCTGCGGGACAGGGAAACACCATATATTTT. Its translation is CSAAAGQGNTIYF.

This clonotype has only a few counts. The CDR3 is CASSEDRGPYEQYF. The CDR3 DNA reads TGCGCCAGCAGCGAGGACAGGGGGCCCTACGAGCAGTACTTC. V usage is TRBV5-1 and J usage is TRBJ2-7; the match to TRBD1 covers 11 bases. This CDR3 region has 14 residues. Looked up from germline, CDR1 is SGHRS and CDR2 is YFSETQ. Unmatched junction bases numbered 2, after V lost 4 bases and J lost 2 bases.

Only a few counts were recorded for this clonotype. This chain links TRBV6-5 with TRBJ1-6, with D tentatively TRBD1 (5 bases). The CDR3 contains 15 residues. CDR1 is MNHEY, CDR2 SVGAGI, per germline. The V end lost 6 bases, the J end lost 9 bases, and 18 bases lay between the germline ends. This CDR3 reads CASSPLMGGGSPLHF. The CDR3 bases are TGTGCCAGCAGCCCCTTGATGGGGGGGGGTTCACCCCTCCACTTT.

The gene calls are TRBV7-9 and TRBJ2-6, with no clear D. The germline V gene has CDR1 SEHNR and CDR2 FQNEAQ (reference sequence). V lost 1 base and J 0 bases, leaving 10 bases between the germline ends. This CDR3 contains 17 residues. CDR3 DNA sequence: TGTGCCAGCAGCTTAGGTCTCCAGGACTCTGGGGCCAACGTCCTGACTTTC. It is translated as CASSLGLQDSGANVLTF. The full variable domain, rest sourced from reference TRBV7-9 and TRBJ2-6, is DTGVSQNPRHKITKRGQNVTFRCDPISEHNRLYWYRQTLGQGPEFLTYFQNEAQLEKSRLLSDRFSAERPKGSFSTLEIQRTEQGDSAMYLCASSLGLQDSGANVLTFGAGSRLTVL.

This clonotype was counted ten times or more. The chain combines TRBV13 with TRBJ2-1, with 9 bases identical to TRBD2. The junction had 8 bases not matched to a gene; V was cut back by 5 bases and J by 6 bases. CDR1 PRHDT and CDR2 FYEKMQ come from the germline V gene (reference sequence). This CDR3 is built from 15 residues. The CDR3 coding sequence is TGTGCCAGCAGCCTCCGCGGGGGGGGGCTCAATGAGCAGTTCTTC. It yields the protein CASSLRGGGLNEQFF. Drawing the rest from reference TRBV13 and TRBJ2-1, the complete variable domain is AAGVIQSPRHLIKEKRETATLKCYPIPRHDTVYWYQQGPGQDPQFLISFYEKMQSDKGSIPDRFSAQQFSDYHSELNMSSLELGDSALYFCASSLRGGGLNEQFFGPGTRLTVL.

The sample holds a few counts of this clonotype. The chain uses TRBV7-2 and TRBJ1-5, with 7 bases that match TRBD1. From germline, CDR1 is SGHTA and CDR2 FQGNSA. V lost 4 bases and J lost 0; bases outside the gene matches: 3. This CDR3 has 15 residues. The CDR3 bases are TGTGCCAGCAGCTCCGGGACAGTTAGCAATCAGCCCCAGCATTTT. It codes for CASSSGTVSNQPQHF.

There are many counts of this clonotype. The chain is built from TRBV3-1 and TRBJ1-4; no clear D. In germline, CDR1 is LGHDT, CDR2 YNNKEL (reference sequence). CDR3 size: 12 residues. V was trimmed by 0 bases and J by 8 bases, leaving 4 bases between them. DNA for the CDR3: TGTGCCAGCAGCCAAGACGGAGAAAAACTGTTTTTT. Amino acids: CASSQDGEKLFF.